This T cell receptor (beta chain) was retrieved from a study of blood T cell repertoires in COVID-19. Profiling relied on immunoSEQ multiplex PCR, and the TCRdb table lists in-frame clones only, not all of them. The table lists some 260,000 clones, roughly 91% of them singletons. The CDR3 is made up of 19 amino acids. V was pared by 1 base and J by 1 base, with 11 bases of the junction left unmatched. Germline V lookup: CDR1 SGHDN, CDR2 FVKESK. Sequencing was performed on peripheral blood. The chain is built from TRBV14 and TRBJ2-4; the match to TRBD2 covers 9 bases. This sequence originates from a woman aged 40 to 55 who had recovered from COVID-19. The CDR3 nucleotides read TGTGCCAGCAGCCAAGGCGGTAGCGGGAGCCCCGGGGCCAAAAACATTCAGTACTTC. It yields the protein CASSQGGSGSPGAKNIQYF.